This T cell receptor (beta chain) was identified during a study of blood T cell repertoires in COVID-19. The wider study: Samples taken during acute and convalescent COVID-19 were collected in the United States, Italy and Spain. Nucleic acid was either cDNA or gDNA, and it came from T cells, B-cell-depleted T cells, or PBMCs.

Germline V gene sequence: CDR1 DFQATT, CDR2 SNEGSKA (reference sequence). This CDR3 comprises 14 residues. J was trimmed by 7 bases and V by 3 bases; bases with no gene match: 6. Assay: immunoSEQ multiplex PCR; the TCRdb copy retains only in-frame clones and omits some. There are roughly 200,000 clones in the sample; over 80% occur only once, and around 1.3% lies in the top ten. The receptor was isolated from a woman aged 25 to 45 with COVID-19, enrolled during active disease. The source material was peripheral blood. J is TRBJ2-5 and V is TRBV20-1, with 12 nucleotides matching TRBD2. The CDR3 spells CSASRLAGEGTQYF. The DNA of the CDR3 is TGCAGTGCTAGTCGACTAGCGGGAGAGGGGACCCAGTACTTC.